Below are 27 T cell receptor beta chains sequenced from a single sample in a study of T cells in Graves' hyperthyroidism and ophthalmopathy (dated by TCRdb to about 2019). Library method: multiplex PCR. The instrument was an Illumina HiSeq 2000. Amplification of TCR beta CDR3 regions was carried out from RNA transcripts. For the first round of RT-PCR on the TCR CDR3, the HTBI primer set was used together with the Qiagen OneStep RT-PCR kit. TCRdb trimmed the raw reads at Q25, called clones with MiXCR and kept productive beta chains. Entries are consolidated by CDR3 protein sequence, retaining the most common genes and DNA. The sample table records hundreds of thousands of distinct CDR3 sequences; about 15% of these occur just once. The top ten clones comprise 3.5% to 4.5% of the sample. Sequencing was done on a sample of blood. The receptors originated from a middle-aged woman with Graves' ophthalmopathy.

V and J are TRBV4-1 and TRBJ2-2; D remains unclear. This CDR3 has 14 amino acids. Trimming left V 5 bases short and J 9 bases short, with 16 bases between. Germline-derived CDR1 and CDR2 are MGHRA and YSYEKL. The CDR3 nucleotides are TGCGCCAGCAGCGAAGCCTGGGATGGAAGGGAGCTGTTTTTT. This sequence encodes CASSEAWDGRELFF.

This clonotype has a handful of counts. The gene calls are TRBV9 and TRBJ1-5; a weak D match, TRBD1 (5 bases). The CDR3 is 15 residues long. Deletions cut 3 bases from V and 2 bases from J, with 12 bases between. CDR1 SGDLS and CDR2 YYNGEE come from the germline V gene. Here the CDR3 DNA reads TGTGCCAGCAGCGCGGGGGGAGGCGGCAATCAGCCCCAGCATTTT. It specifies CASSAGGGGNQPQHF.

The rearrangement uses TRBV4-1 and TRBJ2-7, with 9 bases matching TRBD1. Germline V gene data show CDR1 as MGHRA and CDR2 as YSYEKL. CDR3 length: 15 residues. Germline trimming cut 0 bases from V and 7 bases from J; bases unmatched to any gene: 7. CDR3 sequence: CASSQEGGQGWEQYF. In DNA form, the CDR3 reads TGCGCCAGCAGCCAAGAAGGGGGACAGGGTTGGGAGCAGTACTTC.

This clonotype was seen at least ten times. The V gene is TRBV2, the J gene TRBJ2-7; 7 bases map to TRBD2. The CDR3 is made up of 15 amino acids. Germline V lookup: CDR1 SNHLY, CDR2 FYNNEI. The V and J ends lost 4 bases and 0 bases, in that order; junction bases with no gene match: 6. CDR3 sequence: CASSGASGRSYEQYF. For the CDR3, the DNA is TGTGCCAGCAGTGGGGCTAGCGGACGCTCCTACGAGCAGTACTTC.

This clonotype has ten or more counts. The J gene is TRBJ1-1, the V gene TRBV4-2; 7 positions match TRBD1. The CDR3 totals 14 residues. V lost 3 bases, J lost 2 bases, and 3 bases stayed unmatched. Germline V gene sequence: CDR1 LGHNA, CDR2 YNFKEQ. CDR3 protein: CASSQGQFNTEAFF. The CDR3 region has the DNA TGTGCCAGCAGCCAGGGACAGTTCAACACTGAAGCTTTCTTT.

This clonotype was seen at least ten times. CDR3 sequence reads: CSARSGAGANVLTF. The CDR3 region has the DNA TGCAGTGCTAGGTCCGGGGCCGGGGCCAACGTCCTGACTTTC. The chain has TRBV20-1 and TRBJ2-6; the D gene could be TRBD1 or TRBD2 (5 bases each). The CDR3 runs 14 residues. V gave up 3 bases and J gave up 4 bases, with 10 bases separating them. The V gene's germline CDR1 is DFQATT and CDR2 SNEGSKA (reference sequence).

The rearrangement joins TRBV6-1 to TRBJ2-2; D ambiguous. Trimming removed 3 bases at V and 1 base at J, with 12 bases between. Germline values: CDR1 MNHNS, CDR2 SASEGT. This CDR3 region has 16 residues. The CDR3 sequence: CASSELPMENTGELFF. CDR3 nucleotides: TGTGCCAGCAGTGAGCTTCCAATGGAGAACACCGGGGAGCTGTTTTTT.

This clonotype showed up many times. The gene calls are TRBV28 and TRBJ2-5; TRBD1 agrees at 9 bases. V trimming: 4 bases; J trimming: 4 bases; junction bases outside the gene matches: 13. CDR3 size: 17 residues. The V gene's germline CDR1 is MDHEN and CDR2 SYDVKM. In nucleotides, the CDR3 is TGTGCCAGCAGTTCCCACCAGGACAGGGGCACTGGAGAGACCCAGTACTTC. It specifies CASSSHQDRGTGETQYF.

The chain is built from TRBV11-2 and TRBJ2-5, with a weak D call TRBD2 (6 bases). CDR1 SGHAT and CDR2 FQNNGV come from the germline V gene. V lost 5 bases and J 12 bases, leaving 22 bases between the germline ends. This CDR3 is built from 14 residues. In DNA form, the CDR3 reads TGTGCCAGCAGCCCACCGACTAGTCCGGAAACTAAGTACTTC. This encodes CASSPPTSPETKYF.

Many counts were recorded for this clonotype. This chain joins TRBV7-6 and TRBJ2-1; tentatively, D is TRBD1 (5 bases). CDR1 is SGHVS and CDR2 is FNYEAQ in the germline V gene. Trimming took off 10 bases at V and 4 bases at J, with 14 bases between the two ends. The CDR3 consists of 13 residues. CDR3 DNA sequence: TGTGCCACGGCCCTGGGGCCTTACAATGAGCAGTTCTTC. Protein product: CATALGPYNEQFF.

This clonotype showed up just a few times. The V call is TRBV30, the J call TRBJ1-1, with a possible D match to TRBD1 (5 bases). Trimming took off 2 bases at V and 5 bases at J, with 9 bases between the two ends. Germline-derived CDR1 and CDR2 are GTSNPN and SVGIG (reference sequence). The CDR3 contains 12 residues. CDR3 protein: CAWSIQGTEAFF. In DNA, the CDR3 is TGTGCCTGGAGTATTCAGGGAACTGAAGCTTTCTTT. The complete variable domain, with remaining parts taken from reference TRBV30 and TRBJ1-1, reads SQTIHQWPATLVQPVGSPLSLECTVEGTSNPNLYWYRQAAGRGLQLLFYSVGIGQISSEVPQNLSASRPQDRQFILSSKKLLLSDSGFYLCAWSIQGTEAFFGQGTRLTVV.

This clonotype was counted many times. V gene TRBV7-9 combines with J gene TRBJ2-7; D possibly corresponds to TRBD2 (6 bases). The CDR3 runs to 15 residues. The germline CDR1 and CDR2 sequences are SEHNR and FQNEAQ (reference sequence). Trimming removed 1 base from V and 1 base from J, with 11 bases in between. CDR3: CASSLGGVLSYEQYF. DNA of the CDR3: TGTGCCAGCAGCTTAGGGGGGGTATTATCCTACGAGCAGTACTTC.

This clonotype has ten or more counts. The chain employs TRBV6-2 or TRBV6-3 and TRBJ2-6, with TRBD1 matching over 7 bases. J gave up 4 bases and V 5 bases, and 5 bases lay outside the gene matches. Germline CDR1 and CDR2: MNHEY and SVGEGT. This CDR3 has 15 residues. CDR3 in amino acids: CASSQGGAGANVLTF. The CDR3 DNA follows: TGTGCCAGCAGTCAAGGGGGCGCCGGGGCCAACGTCCTGACTTTC.

The chain uses TRBV28 and TRBJ1-5; possible D gene TRBD1, 6 bases. The CDR3 contains 16 residues. Trimming shortened V by 4 bases and J by 1 base, and 14 bases separated the two germline ends. Germline V gene data show CDR1 as MDHEN and CDR2 as SYDVKM. CDR3 nucleotides: TGTGCCAGCAGTTCAGGGACATCTCTCAGCAATCAGCCCCAGCATTTT. Translated, it gives CASSSGTSLSNQPQHF.

This clonotype was detected a few times. The chain is built from TRBV7-3 and TRBJ2-6; the match to TRBD1 covers 7 bases. The trim removed 6 bases at V and 3 bases at J, leaving 14 bases unmatched. Germline V gene data show CDR1 as SGHTA and CDR2 as FQGTGA. The CDR3 is 18 amino acids. The CDR3 loop is CASSRTGLLSGGANVLTF. The CDR3 DNA reads TGTGCCAGCAGTCGGACAGGATTACTTTCGGGTGGGGCCAACGTCCTGACTTTC.

In its sample, this clonotype was seen many times. Germline and junction disagree at one end, which may indicate a read error. The chain recombines TRBV19 with TRBJ1-1; D remains unclear. CDR3 size: 13 residues. CDR1 LNHDA and CDR2 SQIVND come from the germline V gene (reference sequence). The CDR3 nucleotides are TGTGCCAGCAGTACGCAAGCGAACACTGAAGCTTTCTTT. Amino acids: CASSTQANTEAFF.

At least ten counts were recorded for this clonotype. The chain joins TRBV6-5 to TRBJ2-2; D call uncertain. The germline V and J ends were trimmed by 2 bases and 1 base, with 5 bases remaining between them. The germline CDR1 and CDR2 sequences are MNHEY and SVGAGI. The CDR3 contains 14 residues. CDR3 sequence (DNA): TGTGCCAGCAGTTACAGACTGAACACCGGGGAGCTGTTTTTT. This gives the protein CASSYRLNTGELFF.

In its sample, this clonotype was seen many times. This sequence joins TRBV7-2 and TRBJ2-5, with 8 bases fitting TRBD1. With V trimmed by 3 bases and J by 4 bases, 4 bases remained unmatched. Per the germline V gene, CDR1 is SGHTA and CDR2 is FQGNSA. The CDR3 loop spans 14 amino acids. As DNA, the CDR3 is TGTGCCAGCAGCTTTGGGCAGGGGGCAGAGACCCAGTACTTC. Amino acid sequence: CASSFGQGAETQYF.

V is TRBV28 and J is TRBJ1-1; D gene uncertain. This CDR3 has 12 residues. Germline V gives CDR1 MDHEN, CDR2 SYDVKM. The V end was cut by 5 bases, the J end by 4 bases, with 8 bases between. The CDR3 loop is CASSITATEAFF. In nucleotides, the CDR3 is TGTGCCAGCAGTATCACTGCCACTGAAGCTTTCTTT. Variable domain in full (rest from reference TRBV28 and TRBJ1-1): DVKVTQSSRYLVKRTGEKVFLECVQDMDHENMFWYRQDPGLGLRLIYFSYDVKMKEKGDIPEGYSVSREKKERFSLILESASTNQTSMYLCASSITATEAFFGQGTRLTVV.

This clonotype appeared once. This chain connects TRBV20-1 to TRBJ1-1; D unresolved. Per the germline V gene, CDR1 is DFQATT and CDR2 is SNEGSKA (reference sequence). This CDR3 has 14 residues. Trimming removed 1 base at V and 0 bases at J, with 9 bases between. CDR3 protein: CSARGPVMNTEAFF. The CDR3 nucleotides are TGCAGTGCTAGAGGCCCAGTCATGAACACTGAAGCTTTCTTT.

This clonotype has at least ten counts. V gene TRBV3-1 combines with J gene TRBJ2-7; D possibly matches TRBD1 or TRBD2 (6 bases each). This CDR3 is built from 15 residues. V shed 2 bases and J shed 2 bases, with 13 bases lying between them. The germline CDR1 and CDR2 sequences are LGHDT and YNNKEL (reference sequence). CDR3 nucleotides: TGTGCCAGCAGCCAATCGCCCGGGGGCGCCTACGAGCAGTACTTC. Its protein is CASSQSPGGAYEQYF.

The CDR3 region has the DNA TGTGCCAGCAGTTACTCTAGGACAGCGGTATCCGGGGAGCTGTTTTTT. It yields the protein CASSYSRTAVSGELFF. The chain recombines TRBV6-5 with TRBJ2-2; D is perhaps TRBD1 (6 bases). V dropped 0 bases and J dropped 6 bases, with 14 bases sitting between them. The germline gives CDR1 MNHEY, CDR2 SVGAGI. The CDR3 covers 16 residues.

The V gene is TRBV6-2 or TRBV6-3, the J gene TRBJ1-2, with TRBD1 identical over 7 bases. Germline V CDR1 and CDR2: MNHEY, SVGEGT. CDR3 length: 14 residues. Trimming cost V 5 bases and J 3 bases; bases outside gene matches: 6. CDR3 loop: CASSHDRADYGYTF. The CDR3, as DNA: TGTGCCAGCAGTCACGACAGGGCGGACTATGGCTACACCTTC.

This clonotype turned up a few times. CDR3 sequence: CASIGTDTSGRETQYF. The CDR3 DNA sequence: TGTGCCAGCATCGGGACAGACACTAGCGGGAGAGAGACCCAGTACTTC. This rearrangement joins TRBV13 to TRBJ2-5; 11 bases line up with TRBD2. This CDR3 has 16 amino acids. Trimming took 7 bases from V and 4 from J; bases not matched to a gene: 11. Germline values: CDR1 PRHDT, CDR2 FYEKMQ (reference sequence). The full variable domain, rest sourced from reference TRBV13 and TRBJ2-5, is AAGVIQSPRHLIKEKRETATLKCYPIPRHDTVYWYQQGPGQDPQFLISFYEKMQSDKGSIPDRFSAQQFSDYHSELNMSSLELGDSALYFCASIGTDTSGRETQYFGPGTRLLVL.

There are many counts of this clonotype. This chain joins TRBV28 and TRBJ1-6, with 8 bases identical to TRBD1. CDR1 MDHEN and CDR2 SYDVKM come from the germline V gene. This CDR3 is 16 amino acids long. Trimming removed 0 bases from V and 8 bases from J; junction bases left unmatched: 6. The DNA of the CDR3 is TGTGCCAGCAGTTTATGGGCCGGGACAGGAGATTCACCCCTCCACTTT. Translation: CASSLWAGTGDSPLHF.

This clonotype was counted many times. The rearrangement uses TRBV4-1 and TRBJ1-1; D call uncertain. CDR1 is MGHRA, CDR2 YSYEKL, per germline. Trimming stripped 5 bases from V and 0 bases from J, with 19 bases between. This CDR3 region has 17 residues. The CDR3 bases are TGCGCCAGCAGCTCGGGCCGGGCAGATTGGCTGAACACTGAAGCTTTCTTT. Its translation: CASSSGRADWLNTEAFF.

This clonotype was recorded at least ten times. CDR3 region: CASSEMRSREQYF. The CDR3 DNA sequence: TGTGCCAGCAGTGAAATGCGTAGTCGCGAGCAGTACTTC. The chain combines TRBV2 with TRBJ2-7; D gene uncertain. The CDR3 contains 13 residues. V lost 2 bases, J lost 6 bases, and 11 bases lay in between. CDR1 and CDR2 (germline): SNHLY, FYNNEI.